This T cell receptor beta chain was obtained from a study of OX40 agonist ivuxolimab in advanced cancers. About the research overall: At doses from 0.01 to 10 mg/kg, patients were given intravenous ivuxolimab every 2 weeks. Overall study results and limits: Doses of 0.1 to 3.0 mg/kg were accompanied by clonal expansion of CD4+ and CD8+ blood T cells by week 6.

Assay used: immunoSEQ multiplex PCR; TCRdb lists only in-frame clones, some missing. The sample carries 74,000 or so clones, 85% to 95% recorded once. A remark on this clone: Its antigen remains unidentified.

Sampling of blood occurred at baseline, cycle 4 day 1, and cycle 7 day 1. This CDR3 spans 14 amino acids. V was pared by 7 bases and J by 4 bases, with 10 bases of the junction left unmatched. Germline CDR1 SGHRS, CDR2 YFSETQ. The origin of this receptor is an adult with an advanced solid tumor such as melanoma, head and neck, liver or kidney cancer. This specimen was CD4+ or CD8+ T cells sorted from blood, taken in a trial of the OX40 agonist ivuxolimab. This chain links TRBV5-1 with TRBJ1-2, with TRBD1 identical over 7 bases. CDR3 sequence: CASGPGTVFYGYTF. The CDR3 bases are TGCGCCAGCGGTCCCGGGACAGTCTTCTATGGCTACACCTTC. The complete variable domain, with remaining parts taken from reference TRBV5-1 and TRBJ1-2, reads KAGVTQTPRYLIKTRGQQVTLSCSPISGHRSVSWYQQTPGQGLQFLFEYFSETQRNKGNFPGRFSGRQFSNSRSEMNVSTLELGDSALYLCASGPGTVFYGYTFGSGTRLTVV.